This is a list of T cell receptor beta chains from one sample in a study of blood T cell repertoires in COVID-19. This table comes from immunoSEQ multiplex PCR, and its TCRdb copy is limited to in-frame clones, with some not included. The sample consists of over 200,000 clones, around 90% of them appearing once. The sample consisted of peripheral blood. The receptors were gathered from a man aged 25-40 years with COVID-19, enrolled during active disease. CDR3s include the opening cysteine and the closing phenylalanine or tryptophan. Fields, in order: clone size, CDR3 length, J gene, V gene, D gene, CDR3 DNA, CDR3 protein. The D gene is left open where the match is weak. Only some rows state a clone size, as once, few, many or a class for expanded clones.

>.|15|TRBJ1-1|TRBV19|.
TGTGCCAGTAGTATAGATCGGGTTTTGGTCACTGAAGCTTTCTTT
CASSIDRVLVTEAFF
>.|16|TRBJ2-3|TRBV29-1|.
TGCAGCGCCCCAGCCTGGGGGGGCCTGAGAACAGATACGCAGTATTTT
CSAPAWGGLRTDTQYF
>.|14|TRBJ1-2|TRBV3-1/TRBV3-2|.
TGTGCCAGCAGCCCCTGGACTGCTGAAGATGGCTACACCTTC
CASSPWTAEDGYTF
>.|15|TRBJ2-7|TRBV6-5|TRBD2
TGTGCCAGCAGTTGGGGGGGACTAGCGGCCTACGAGCAGTACTTC
CASSWGGLAAYEQYF
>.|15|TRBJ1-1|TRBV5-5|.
TGTGCCAGCAGCTTGGAGGGCAGGGAGAACACTGAAGCTTTCTTT
CASSLEGRENTEAFF
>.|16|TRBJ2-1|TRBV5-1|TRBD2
TGCGCCAGCAGCTTGGTGTCGCTAGCGGTTCCCAGGGAGCAGTTCTTC
CASSLVSLAVPREQFF
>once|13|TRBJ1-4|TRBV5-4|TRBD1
TGTGCCAGCAGCTGGACAGGGAGTGAAAAACTGTTTTTT
CASSWTGSEKLFF
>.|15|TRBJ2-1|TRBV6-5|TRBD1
TGTGCCAGCAGCCTCGGACAGGGAATGGACAATGAGCAGTTCTTC
CASSLGQGMDNEQFF
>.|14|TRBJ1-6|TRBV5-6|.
TGTGCCAGCAGCTTGGGGGGCCAAAACTCACCCCTCCACTTT
CASSLGGQNSPLHF
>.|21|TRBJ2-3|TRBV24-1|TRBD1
TGTGCCACCAGTGATTTTACCAAACATAATCATCGGGACAGGGCCACAGATACGCAGTATTTT
CATSDFTKHNHRDRATDTQYF
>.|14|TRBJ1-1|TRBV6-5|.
TGTGCCAGCAGCCGCCGAGGGCGGGGAACTGAAGCTTTCTTT
CASSRRGRGTEAFF
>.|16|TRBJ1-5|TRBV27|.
TGTGCCAGCAGCCCAAAACAGGGTTATAGCAATCAGCCCCAGCATTTT
CASSPKQGYSNQPQHF
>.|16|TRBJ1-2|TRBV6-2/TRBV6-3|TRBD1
TGTGCCAGCAGCACTGCCCCGACAGGGACGATATATGGCTACACCTTC
CASSTAPTGTIYGYTF
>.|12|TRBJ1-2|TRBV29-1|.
TGCAGCGTTGATTGGCAGGGCTCTGGCTACACCTTC
CSVDWQGSGYTF
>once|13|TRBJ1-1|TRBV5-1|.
TGCGCCAGCAGCTTGGCCACGGGGGGCGAAGCTTTCTTT
CASSLATGGEAFF
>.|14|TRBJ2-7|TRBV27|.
TGTGCCAGCAGTTTATCACCGGGGACCTACGAGCAGTACTTC
CASSLSPGTYEQYF
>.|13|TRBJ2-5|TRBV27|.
TGTGCCAGAATGCGGACAGACGGAGAGACCCAGTACTTC
CARMRTDGETQYF
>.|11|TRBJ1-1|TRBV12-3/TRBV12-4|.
TGTGCCAGCATAGGAGCGGATGAAGCTTTCTTT
CASIGADEAFF
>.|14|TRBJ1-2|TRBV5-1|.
TGCGCCAGCAGCTTGGGGGAGGGGAGCTATGGCTACACCTTC
CASSLGEGSYGYTF
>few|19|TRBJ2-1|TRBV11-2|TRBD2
TGTGCCAGCAGCTTAGATCGTAGGGGGACTAGCGGGCTACGGGGTGAGCAGTTCTTC
CASSLDRRGTSGLRGEQFF
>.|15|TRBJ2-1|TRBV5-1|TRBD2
TGCGCCAGCAGCTTACTAGCGGGAGGACTGAATGAGCAGTTCTTC
CASSLLAGGLNEQFF
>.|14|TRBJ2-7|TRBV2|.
TGTGCCAGCAGCAAGAACCATCGGGGAGGCGAGCAGTACTTC
CASSKNHRGGEQYF
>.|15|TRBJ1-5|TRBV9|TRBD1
TGTGCCAGTCGAACCGACAGGGGTAGGGATCAGCCCCAGCATTTT
CASRTDRGRDQPQHF